These 22 T cell receptor beta chains originate from one sample sequenced in a study of beta chain features in type 1 diabetes. Expressed TCRB transcripts got sequenced, as all isolated RNA was reverse transcribed. Repertoires were generated with immunoSEQ multiplex PCR, while TCRdb's copy carries only in-frame clones and drops some. The sample has about 900,000 clones, roughly a sixth seen once; the top ten hold 0.023%. The sequencing sample was made of naive CD4+ T cells from blood. These receptors were taken from a woman aged 18-30 years in good health.

The rearrangement links TRBV28 to TRBJ1-5; 7 nucleotides agree with TRBD1. With V trimmed by 6 bases and J by 0 bases, 2 bases remained unmatched. Germline CDR1 MDHEN, CDR2 SYDVKM. The CDR3 extends over 14 amino acids. CDR3 sequence: CASRSGGSNQPQHF. In DNA form, the CDR3 reads TGTGCCAGCAGGTCAGGGGGTAGCAATCAGCCCCAGCATTTT.

This clone was seen a handful of times. This chain links TRBV2 with TRBJ2-1; no clear D gene. Germline assignment: CDR1 SNHLY and CDR2 FYNNEI. Trimming stripped 2 bases from V and 0 bases from J, with 5 bases between. The CDR3 has 14 amino acids. As DNA, the CDR3 is TGTGCCAGCAGTGAACAGAGCTCCTACAATGAGCAGTTCTTC. Residues: CASSEQSSYNEQFF.

The chain recombines TRBV29-1 with TRBJ2-1; 7 nucleotides match TRBD2. The CDR3 consists of 12 residues. Germline CDR1 SQVTM, CDR2 ANQGSEA. V was clipped by 5 bases and J by 8 bases; unmatched bases: 6. In nucleotides, the CDR3 is TGCAGCGTTTCAGGACTAGTCTATGAGCAGTTCTTC. As protein: CSVSGLVYEQFF.

This chain links TRBV7-2 with TRBJ2-7; the D is unclear. The CDR3 is 15 amino acids. Germline CDR1 is SGHTA and CDR2 is FQGNSA. Trimming took 0 bases from V and 0 from J, leaving 9 bases between them. The CDR3 loop reads CASSLANQVSYEQYF. Here the CDR3 DNA reads TGTGCCAGCAGCTTAGCAAACCAGGTCTCCTACGAGCAGTACTTC.

CDR3 bases: TGTGCCAGCAGCGCGGGAGACTCAGATACGCAGTATTTT. Protein sequence: CASSAGDSDTQYF. This chain joins TRBV7-3 and TRBJ2-3; the match to TRBD2 covers 7 bases. Per the germline V gene, CDR1 is SGHTA and CDR2 is FQGTGA. The CDR3 spans 13 residues. J was trimmed by 4 bases and V by 5 bases; bases with no gene match: 3. Full variable domain (missing parts from reference TRBV7-3 and TRBJ2-3): GAGVSQTPSNKVTEKGKYVELRCDPISGHTALYWYRQSLGQGPEFLIYFQGTGAADDSGLPNDRFFAVRPEGSVSTLKIQRTERGDSAVYLCASSAGDSDTQYFGPGTRLTVL.

This clone was counted between two and nine times. The gene calls are TRBV27 and TRBJ2-3, with 8 bases aligning to TRBD2. V was clipped by 6 bases and J by 6 bases; unmatched bases: 14. CDR3 length: 16 residues. Germline CDR1 MNHEY, CDR2 SMNVEV (reference sequence). CDR3 sequence: CASSHDGTSPSDTQYF. CDR3 sequence (DNA): TGTGCCAGCAGCCATGACGGGACTAGTCCCTCGGATACGCAGTATTTT.

This clone was observed a few times. This chain uses TRBV5-1 with TRBJ2-7; D is unresolved. Trimming shortened V by 1 base and J by 2 bases, and 10 bases separated the two germline ends. The CDR3 loop spans 14 amino acids. Germline CDR1 is SGHRS and CDR2 is YFSETQ. CDR3 sequence: CASSLSGGTYEQYF. The CDR3 DNA reads TGCGCCAGCAGCTTGAGTGGCGGAACCTACGAGCAGTACTTC.

There are a few counts of this clone. V gene TRBV28 combines with J gene TRBJ2-7; D gene unclear. CDR3 length: 12 residues. In germline, CDR1 is MDHEN, CDR2 SYDVKM. Trimming shortened V by 3 bases and J by 3 bases, and 6 bases separated the two germline ends. This CDR3 reads CASSFYNYEQYF. DNA of the CDR3: TGTGCCAGCAGTTTTTACAACTACGAGCAGTACTTC.

This clone was counted only a few times. The CDR3 reads CSVAGYRNTEAFF. The CDR3, as DNA: TGCAGCGTCGCAGGTTATAGGAACACTGAAGCTTTCTTT. This chain connects TRBV29-1 to TRBJ1-1; D gene ambiguous. The CDR3 runs to 13 residues. V was shortened by 6 bases and J by 1 base, with 12 bases between the two germline ends. Germline V gene sequence: CDR1 SQVTM, CDR2 ANQGSEA.

This clone was observed a handful of times. This chain connects TRBV7-9 to TRBJ1-3; D unresolved. The germline gives CDR1 SEHNR, CDR2 FQNEAQ (reference sequence). V was clipped by 5 bases and J by 0 bases, with 8 bases between them. The CDR3 is 14 residues long. The chain's CDR3 is CASSRQNSGNTIYF. The CDR3 DNA reads TGTGCCAGCAGCCGACAAAACTCTGGAAACACCATATATTTT.

This clone occurred a few times. The chain employs TRBV7-9 and TRBJ2-3; 11 bases match TRBD2. Germline values: CDR1 SEHNR, CDR2 FQNEAQ (reference sequence). The trim removed 6 bases at V and 1 base at J, leaving 12 bases unmatched. The CDR3 sequence is 18 residues long. CDR3 residues: CASRKGTSGSEGTDTQYF. CDR3 nucleotides: TGTGCCAGCAGAAAAGGCACTAGCGGGAGCGAAGGCACAGATACGCAGTATTTT. Variable domain in full (rest from reference TRBV7-9 and TRBJ2-3): DTGVSQNPRHKITKRGQNVTFRCDPISEHNRLYWYRQTLGQGPEFLTYFQNEAQLEKSRLLSDRFSAERPKGSFSTLEIQRTEQGDSAMYLCASRKGTSGSEGTDTQYFGPGTRLTVL.

The rearrangement joins TRBV2 to TRBJ2-7; 8 positions match TRBD2. With V trimmed by 6 bases and J by 2 bases, 3 bases remained unmatched. The CDR3 runs to 13 residues. Germline V gives CDR1 SNHLY, CDR2 FYNNEI. CDR3 loop: CASRRTSPYEQYF. The CDR3 DNA reads as TGTGCCAGCAGAAGGACTAGCCCCTACGAGCAGTACTTC.

The gene calls are TRBV10-3 and TRBJ1-2, with 8 bases identical to TRBD1. The CDR3 runs 13 residues. After removal of 6 bases from V and 8 bases from J, the junction contained 8 bases not matched to a gene. In germline, CDR1 is ENHRY, CDR2 SYGVKD. CDR3 residues: CAISMQGAGGYTF. Written as DNA, the CDR3 is TGTGCCATCAGCATGCAGGGGGCGGGAGGCTACACCTTC.

This clone has only a few counts. This chain joins TRBV29-1 and TRBJ2-7; D is ambiguous. V was clipped by 7 bases and J by 7 bases, with 20 bases between them. Germline V gene data show CDR1 as SQVTM and CDR2 as ANQGSEA. There are 13 residues in the CDR3. CDR3 loop: CSALPPDVREQYF. DNA of the CDR3: TGCAGCGCCCTACCCCCGGACGTACGGGAGCAGTACTTC.

This clone was seen a handful of times. V and J are TRBV10-1 and TRBJ2-2; D might be TRBD2 (6 bases). Trimming pared 1 base from V and 7 bases from J, leaving 7 bases between. The CDR3 runs 13 residues. Looked up from germline, CDR1 is WNHNN and CDR2 is SYGVQD (reference sequence). As DNA, the CDR3 is TGCGCCAGCAGTGAGTGGGAGGACGGGGAGCTGTTTTTT. This encodes CASSEWEDGELFF.

This chain connects TRBV27 to TRBJ2-1; D is perhaps TRBD2 (6 bases). This CDR3 comprises 17 residues. Germline values: CDR1 MNHEY, CDR2 SMNVEV (reference sequence). The V and J ends lost 3 bases and 6 bases respectively, with 21 bases between them. CDR3 DNA sequence: TGTGCCAGCAGTTTCATTCCTCGGGCGGGGCCCCGCAATGAGCAGTTCTTC. Its protein product is CASSFIPRAGPRNEQFF.

This clone was found a few times. This chain joins TRBV20-1 and TRBJ2-1; D is ambiguous. Trimming took off 5 bases at V and 11 bases at J, with 13 bases between the two ends. The CDR3 has 11 amino acids. Germline assignment: CDR1 DFQATT and CDR2 SNEGSKA (reference sequence). The CDR3 DNA sequence: TGCAGTGCTGACCGAGGTGGCAAGCAGTTCTTC. This sequence encodes CSADRGGKQFF.

This clone was seen a few times. The CDR3 is CASSSPGLVGDTQYF. In DNA, the CDR3 is TGTGCCAGCAGCTCGCCGGGACTAGTCGGGGATACGCAGTATTTT. The J gene is TRBJ2-3, the V gene TRBV13; 8 bases match TRBD2. Germline trimming cut 4 bases from V and 6 bases from J; bases unmatched to any gene: 9. This CDR3 is 15 amino acids long. Germline CDR1 and CDR2: PRHDT and FYEKMQ (reference sequence).

This clone was seen a few times. The chain recombines TRBV19 with TRBJ1-2, with a weak D call TRBD1 (5 bases). V was pared by 7 bases and J by 4 bases, with 16 bases between. The CDR3 is made up of 14 amino acids. Germline CDR1 reads LNHDA; CDR2 reads SQIVND (reference sequence). The CDR3 DNA sequence: TGTGCCAGTACCCCCGACCGGGGACCCTATGGCTACACCTTC. Protein sequence: CASTPDRGPYGYTF.

V and J are TRBV7-2 and TRBJ2-1, with D perhaps TRBD2 (5 bases). V was clipped by 1 base and J by 9 bases, with 25 bases between them. This CDR3 is built from 18 residues. Germline V lookup: CDR1 SGHTA, CDR2 FQGNSA. The CDR3 is CASSLGVLVRRYTFEQFF. The CDR3 DNA reads TGTGCCAGCAGCTTAGGAGTACTAGTGCGTCGTTACACGTTTGAGCAGTTCTTC.

This clone was recorded a few times. The chain recombines TRBV7-9 with TRBJ2-3, with 8 bases aligning to TRBD1. CDR3 length: 14 residues. Germline CDR1 is SEHNR and CDR2 is FQNEAQ (reference sequence). V shed 7 bases, J shed 7 bases, and the junction held 10 bases outside the gene matches. The CDR3 loop reads CASTHGTGKNTQYF. DNA for the CDR3: TGTGCCAGCACCCACGGGACAGGCAAGAATACGCAGTATTTT.

This clone was detected only a few times. DNA for the CDR3: TGTGCCAGCAGTGAATCCGTCAACTATGGCTACACCTTC. Its protein product is CASSESVNYGYTF. The chain carries TRBV25-1 and TRBJ1-2; D is undetermined. Per the germline V gene, CDR1 is MGHDK and CDR2 is SYGVNS. V was trimmed by 1 base and J by 2 bases, leaving 5 bases between them. This CDR3 contains 13 residues.